This TCR beta chain emerged from a study of shared clonotypes between healthy human individuals. On this clone itself: What it binds is not known.

The authors split each subset's genomic DNA evenly across several immunoSEQ plates. Sequenced by immunoSEQ multiplex PCR; TCRdb stores in-frame clones only, minus some. The sample has about a million clones; around four fifths are singletons. Study-wide findings and caveats: When compared with the clonotypes that were shared by all four sorted-subset donors, the non-shared clonotypes turned out to have lower generation probabilities.

The J segment lost 4 bases and the V segment lost 1 base, leaving 3 bases of the junction unmatched. This CDR3 has 15 amino acids. The germline V gene encodes CDR1 SGDLS and CDR2 YYNGEE. The source is a man aged 18-30 years in good health. The chain has TRBV9 and TRBJ2-2; 8 nucleotides match TRBD1. Sequenced sample: memory CD4+ T cells sorted from blood. Subset here: CD45RA-negative fraction. CDR3 region: CASSVQTGATGELFF. The CDR3 DNA reads as TGTGCCAGCAGCGTACAGACAGGGGCCACCGGGGAGCTGTTTTTT.